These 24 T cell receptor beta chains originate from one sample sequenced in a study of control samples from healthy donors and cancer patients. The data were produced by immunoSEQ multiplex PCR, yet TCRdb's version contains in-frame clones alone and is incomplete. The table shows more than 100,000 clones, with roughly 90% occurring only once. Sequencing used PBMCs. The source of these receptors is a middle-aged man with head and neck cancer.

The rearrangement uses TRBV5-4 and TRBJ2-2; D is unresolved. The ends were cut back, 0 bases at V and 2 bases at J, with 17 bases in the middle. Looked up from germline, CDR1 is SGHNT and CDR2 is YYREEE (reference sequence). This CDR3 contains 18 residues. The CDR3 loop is CASSLVKARRFNTGELFF. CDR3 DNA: TGTGCCAGCAGCTTGGTAAAGGCCAGGCGCTTCAACACCGGGGAGCTGTTTTTT. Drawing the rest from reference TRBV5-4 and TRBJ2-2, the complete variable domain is ETGVTQSPTHLIKTRGQQVTLRCSSQSGHNTVSWYQQALGQGPQFIFQYYREEENGRGNFPPRFSGLQFPNYSSELNVNALELDDSALYLCASSLVKARRFNTGELFFGEGSRLTVL.

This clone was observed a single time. The CDR3 here is CASSLVEGTEKLFF. As DNA, the CDR3 is TGTGCCAGCAGCTTAGTCGAGGGGACGGAAAAACTGTTTTTT. The chain combines TRBV7-9 with TRBJ1-4, with D possibly matching TRBD1 (5 bases). Per the germline V gene, CDR1 is SEHNR and CDR2 is FQNEAQ (reference sequence). Trimming removed 1 base at V and 8 bases at J, with 11 bases between. CDR3 length: 14 residues.

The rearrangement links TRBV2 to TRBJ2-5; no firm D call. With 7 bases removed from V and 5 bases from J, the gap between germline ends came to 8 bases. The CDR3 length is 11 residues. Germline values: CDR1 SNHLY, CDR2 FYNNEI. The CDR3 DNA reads TGTGCCAGCACCACCGACGAGACCCAGTACTTC. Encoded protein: CASTTDETQYF.

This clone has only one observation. Here the CDR3 DNA reads TGTGCCAGCAGTCGTGAACAGGTTTACGAGCAGTACTTC. The encoded protein is CASSREQVYEQYF. The chain has TRBV6-6 and TRBJ2-7, with a weak D call TRBD1 (5 bases). Germline V gives CDR1 MNHNY, CDR2 SVGAGI (reference sequence). CDR3 length equals 13 residues. The V end was cut by 5 bases, the J end by 4 bases, with 12 bases between.

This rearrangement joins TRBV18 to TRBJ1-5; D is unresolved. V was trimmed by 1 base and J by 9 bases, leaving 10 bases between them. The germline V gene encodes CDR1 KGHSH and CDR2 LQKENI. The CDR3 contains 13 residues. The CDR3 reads CASSPLEGRPQHF. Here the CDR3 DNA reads TGTGCCAGCTCACCACTTGAGGGCCGGCCCCAGCATTTT. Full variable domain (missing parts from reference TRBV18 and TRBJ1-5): NAGVMQNPRHLVRRRGQEARLRCSPMKGHSHVYWYRQLPEEGLKFMVYLQKENIIDESGMPKERFSAEFPKEGPSILRIQQVVRGDSAAYFCASSPLEGRPQHFGDGTRLSIL.

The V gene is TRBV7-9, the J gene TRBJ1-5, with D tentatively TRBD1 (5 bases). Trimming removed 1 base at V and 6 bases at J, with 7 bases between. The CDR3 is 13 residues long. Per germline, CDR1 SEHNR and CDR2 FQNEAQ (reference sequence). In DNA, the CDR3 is TGTGCCAGCAGCTTAGGAGGGACTCAGCCCCAGCATTTT. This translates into CASSLGGTQPQHF.

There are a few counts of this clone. CDR3 region: CASQGLVATYEQYF. Here the CDR3 DNA reads TGTGCCAGCCAGGGCCTAGTTGCGACTTACGAGCAGTACTTC. The V gene is TRBV28, the J gene TRBJ2-7; a possible D gene is TRBD1 (5 bases). V dropped 8 bases and J dropped 4 bases, with 18 bases sitting between them. The CDR3 covers 14 residues. From germline, CDR1 is MDHEN and CDR2 SYDVKM.

The CDR3 sequence is CASSLVGTQYF. The CDR3 DNA sequence: TGTGCCAGCAGCTTAGTGGGGACCCAGTACTTC. The rearrangement joins TRBV7-9 to TRBJ2-5; no clear D gene. The CDR3 spans 11 residues. CDR1 is SEHNR, CDR2 FQNEAQ, per germline (reference sequence). V shed 1 base and J shed 7 bases, with 4 bases lying between them.

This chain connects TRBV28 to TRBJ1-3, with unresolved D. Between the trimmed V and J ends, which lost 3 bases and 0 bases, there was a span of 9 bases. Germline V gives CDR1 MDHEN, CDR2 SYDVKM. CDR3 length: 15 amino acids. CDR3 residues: CASSLGKSSGNTIYF. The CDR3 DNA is TGTGCCAGCAGTTTGGGGAAGAGCTCTGGAAACACCATATATTTT.

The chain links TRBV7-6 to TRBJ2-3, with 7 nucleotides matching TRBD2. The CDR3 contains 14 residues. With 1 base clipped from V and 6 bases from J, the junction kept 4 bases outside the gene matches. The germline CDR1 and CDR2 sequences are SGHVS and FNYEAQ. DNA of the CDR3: TGTGCCAGCAGCTTAGGCGGGAGTGGGGATACGCAGTATTTT. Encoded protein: CASSLGGSGDTQYF.

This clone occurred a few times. The CDR3 here is CASSQEAGGGNEQFF. The CDR3 DNA reads TGTGCCAGCAGCCAGGAAGCGGGAGGGGGAAATGAGCAGTTCTTC. This chain links TRBV2 with TRBJ2-1; 10 nucleotides agree with TRBD2. V was pared by 6 bases and J by 7 bases, with 9 bases of the junction left unmatched. Germline-derived CDR1 and CDR2 are SNHLY and FYNNEI. The CDR3 has 15 residues.

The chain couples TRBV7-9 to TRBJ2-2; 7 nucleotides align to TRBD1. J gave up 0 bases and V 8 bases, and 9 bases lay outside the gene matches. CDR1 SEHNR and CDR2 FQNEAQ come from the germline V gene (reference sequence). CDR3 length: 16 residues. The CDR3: CASGKTGAANTGELFF. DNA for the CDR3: TGTGCCAGCGGTAAAACAGGGGCCGCGAACACCGGGGAGCTGTTTTTT.

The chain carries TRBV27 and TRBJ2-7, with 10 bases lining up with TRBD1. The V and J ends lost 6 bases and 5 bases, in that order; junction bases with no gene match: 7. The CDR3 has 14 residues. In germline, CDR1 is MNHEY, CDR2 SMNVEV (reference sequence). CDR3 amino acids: CASRPLGQGNEQYF. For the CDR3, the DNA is TGTGCCAGCAGACCCTTGGGACAGGGGAACGAGCAGTACTTC.

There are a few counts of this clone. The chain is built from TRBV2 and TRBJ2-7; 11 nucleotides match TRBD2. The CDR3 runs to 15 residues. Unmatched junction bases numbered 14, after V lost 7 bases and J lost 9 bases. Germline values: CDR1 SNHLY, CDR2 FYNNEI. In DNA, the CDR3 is TGTGCCAGCACTAAAGAGGGACTAGCGGATTCAGTGCAGTACTTC. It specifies CASTKEGLADSVQYF.

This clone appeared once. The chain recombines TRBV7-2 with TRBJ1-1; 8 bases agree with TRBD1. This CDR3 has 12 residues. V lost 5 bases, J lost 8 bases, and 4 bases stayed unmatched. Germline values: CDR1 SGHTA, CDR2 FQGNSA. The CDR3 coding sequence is TGTGCCAGCAGCCTCCGGGACAGGGAAGCTTTCTTT. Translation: CASSLRDREAFF.

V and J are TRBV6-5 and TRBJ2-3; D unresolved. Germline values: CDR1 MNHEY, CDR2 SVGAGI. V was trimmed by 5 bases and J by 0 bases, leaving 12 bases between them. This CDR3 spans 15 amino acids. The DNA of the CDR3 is TGTGCCAGCAGTACAGTGGGCCTTAGCACAGATACGCAGTATTTT. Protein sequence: CASSTVGLSTDTQYF.

CDR3 bases: TGTGCCAGTAGGCCACAGGGGCGCCGAGAGACCCAGTACTTC. The encoded protein is CASRPQGRRETQYF. The rearrangement joins TRBV19 to TRBJ2-5, with 7 bases aligning to TRBD1. With 6 bases clipped from V and 4 bases from J, the junction kept 8 bases outside the gene matches. Germline V lookup: CDR1 LNHDA, CDR2 SQIVND (reference sequence). This CDR3 region has 14 residues.

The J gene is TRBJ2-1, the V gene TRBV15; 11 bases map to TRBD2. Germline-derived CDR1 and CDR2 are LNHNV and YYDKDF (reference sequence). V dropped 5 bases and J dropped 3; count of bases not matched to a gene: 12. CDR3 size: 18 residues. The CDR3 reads CATSPQRGSGGGYNEQFF. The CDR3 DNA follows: TGTGCCACCAGCCCTCAACGGGGTAGCGGGGGGGGCTACAATGAGCAGTTCTTC.

The CDR3 loop is CASSQVTGGYEQYF. The CDR3 DNA reads TGTGCCAGCAGCCAAGTGACAGGGGGCTACGAGCAGTACTTC. The chain joins TRBV3-1 (or the pseudogene TRBV3-2) to TRBJ2-7, with 9 positions matching TRBD1. The germline CDR1 and CDR2 sequences are LGHDT and YNNKEL (reference sequence). The V segment lost 1 base and the J segment 3 bases; nucleotides outside the gene matches: 1. The CDR3 spans 14 residues.

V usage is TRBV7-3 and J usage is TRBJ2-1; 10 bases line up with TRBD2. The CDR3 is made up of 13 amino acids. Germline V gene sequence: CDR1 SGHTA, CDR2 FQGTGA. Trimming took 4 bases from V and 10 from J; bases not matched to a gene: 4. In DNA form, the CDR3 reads TGTGCCAGCAGCTCAGGTAGCGGGGGGGAGCAGTTCTTC. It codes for CASSSGSGGEQFF. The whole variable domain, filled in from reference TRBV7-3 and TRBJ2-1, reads GAGVSQTPSNKVTEKGKYVELRCDPISGHTALYWYRQSLGQGPEFLIYFQGTGAADDSGLPNDRFFAVRPEGSVSTLKIQRTERGDSAVYLCASSSGSGGEQFFGPGTRLTVL.

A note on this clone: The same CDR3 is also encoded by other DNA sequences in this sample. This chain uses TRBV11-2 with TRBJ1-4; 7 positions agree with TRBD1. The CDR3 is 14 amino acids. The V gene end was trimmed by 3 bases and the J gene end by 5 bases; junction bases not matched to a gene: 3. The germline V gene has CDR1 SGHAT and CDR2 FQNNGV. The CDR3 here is CASSLGQRNEKLFF. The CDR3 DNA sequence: TGTGCCAGCAGCTTGGGACAGAGGAATGAAAAACTGTTTTTT.

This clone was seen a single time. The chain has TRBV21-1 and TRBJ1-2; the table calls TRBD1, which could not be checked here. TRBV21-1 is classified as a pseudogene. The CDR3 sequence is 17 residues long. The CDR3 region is CAGRTGERGWINYGYTF. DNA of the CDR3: TGTGCCGGCCGGACAGGGGAAAGGGGGTGGATTAACTATGGCTACACCTTC.

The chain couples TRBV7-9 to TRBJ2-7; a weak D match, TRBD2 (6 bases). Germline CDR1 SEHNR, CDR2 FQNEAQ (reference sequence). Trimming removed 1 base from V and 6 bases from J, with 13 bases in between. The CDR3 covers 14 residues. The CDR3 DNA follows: TGTGCCAGCAGCTTAGACGGGACTTCGGCCGAGCAGTACTTC. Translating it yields CASSLDGTSAEQYF.

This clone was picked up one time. The CDR3 sequence: CASSLLTGGKEPQHF. The CDR3 DNA reads as TGTGCCAGCAGTCTTTTGACAGGGGGCAAGGAGCCCCAGCATTTT. The chain employs TRBV6-5 and TRBJ1-5; TRBD1 matches 10 bases. The germline CDR1 and CDR2 sequences are MNHEY and SVGAGI. J gave up 8 bases and V 5 bases, and 9 bases lay outside the gene matches. The length of the CDR3 is 15 residues.